The 14 T cell receptor beta chains in this list originate from one sample, sequenced in a study of Ad26.COV2.S vaccination and SARS-CoV-2 variants. Regarding treatment: 15 to 20 received Ad26.COV2.S at low or high dose, single or two shots; about 5 received placebo; per-sample allocation not given. After the first vaccine or placebo injection, samples were drawn on day 63. Clones were sequenced by immunoSEQ multiplex PCR, and TCRdb holds only the in-frame ones, with some missing. The sample holds about 350,000 clones, 88% seen once. Sequenced here: peripheral blood, sampled in a trial of Ad26.COV2.S vaccine versus placebo. These receptors originate from a person aged 18-65 years who received the Ad26.COV2.S COVID-19 vaccine or a placebo.

This rearrangement joins TRBV3-1 (or the pseudogene TRBV3-2) to TRBJ1-2; perhaps TRBD1 as D (5 bases). The CDR3 runs to 14 residues. V shed 2 bases and J shed 2 bases, with 9 bases lying between them. In germline, CDR1 is LGHDT, CDR2 YNNKEL (reference sequence). CDR3 sequence reads: CASSQPGLNYGYTF. DNA for the CDR3: TGTGCCAGCAGCCAACCGGGACTCAACTATGGCTACACCTTC.

The V gene is TRBV27, the J gene TRBJ1-2, with D hard to call. The CDR3 is made up of 16 amino acids. CDR1 is MNHEY and CDR2 is SMNVEV in the germline V gene (reference sequence). Trimming took 0 bases from V and 5 from J, leaving 16 bases between them. CDR3 amino acids: CASSLSTSALSYGYTF. In DNA form, the CDR3 reads TGTGCCAGCAGTTTATCCACCTCAGCCCTCTCATATGGCTACACCTTC.

V gene TRBV27 combines with J gene TRBJ1-2, with D possibly matching TRBD1 (5 bases). Germline loops: CDR1 MNHEY, CDR2 SMNVEV (reference sequence). V was trimmed by 6 bases and J by 6 bases, leaving 14 bases between them. This CDR3 spans 13 amino acids. The CDR3: CASSLIWGDGYTF. The CDR3 coding sequence is TGTGCCAGCAGCCTTATCTGGGGGGATGGCTACACCTTC.

The V gene is TRBV7-9, the J gene TRBJ2-5; tentatively, D is TRBD1 or TRBD2 (5 bases each). Germline V gives CDR1 SEHNR, CDR2 FQNEAQ (reference sequence). The CDR3 runs 14 residues. Trimming left V 1 base short and J 3 bases short, with 9 bases between. Here the CDR3 DNA reads TGTGCCAGCAGCTTAGACGTGGGGGAAGAGACCCAGTACTTC. This translates into CASSLDVGEETQYF. Together with reference TRBV7-9 and TRBJ2-5, the CDR3 gives the full variable domain: DTGVSQNPRHKITKRGQNVTFRCDPISEHNRLYWYRQTLGQGPEFLTYFQNEAQLEKSRLLSDRFSAERPKGSFSTLEIQRTEQGDSAMYLCASSLDVGEETQYFGPGTRLLVL.

This clone was picked up one time. The chain uses TRBV28 and TRBJ2-7, with a possible D match to TRBD1 (5 bases). The CDR3 extends over 13 amino acids. Trimming stripped 11 bases from V and 3 bases from J, with 17 bases between. Germline values: CDR1 MDHEN, CDR2 SYDVKM. Here the CDR3 reads CAAAQLRVYEQYF. For the CDR3, the DNA is TGTGCCGCAGCACAACTCAGGGTCTACGAGCAGTACTTC. The full variable domain, rest sourced from reference TRBV28 and TRBJ2-7, is DVKVTQSSRYLVKRTGEKVFLECVQDMDHENMFWYRQDPGLGLRLIYFSYDVKMKEKGDIPEGYSVSREKKERFSLILESASTNQTSMYLCAAAQLRVYEQYFGPGTRLTVT.

The genes are TRBV3-1 (or the pseudogene TRBV3-2) and TRBJ1-1; D call uncertain. Germline CDR1 is LGHDT and CDR2 is YNNKEL (reference sequence). V lost 3 bases, J lost 3 bases, and 8 bases lay in between. The CDR3 has 13 residues. Here the CDR3 DNA reads TGTGCCAGCAGCCAGCATCTTGACACTGAAGCTTTCTTT. Residues: CASSQHLDTEAFF.

V gene TRBV9 combines with J gene TRBJ1-1; a possible D gene is TRBD1 (6 bases). The CDR3 consists of 15 residues. Trimming took off 3 bases at V and 7 bases at J, with 19 bases between the two ends. Germline assignment: CDR1 SGDLS and CDR2 YYNGEE. The CDR3 sequence: CASSGLLGGTNEAFF. The CDR3 DNA reads as TGTGCCAGCAGCGGACTCCTGGGGGGGACAAATGAAGCTTTCTTT.

The rearrangement links TRBV4-3 to TRBJ1-6; TRBD1 might be the D (6 bases). V lost 2 bases and J lost 10, with 15 bases in between. The V gene's germline CDR1 is LGHNA and CDR2 YSLEER. This CDR3 region has 15 residues. The CDR3 coding sequence is TGCGCCAGCAGCCAAACTAGGGACACCTTATCACCCCTCCACTTT. Encoded protein: CASSQTRDTLSPLHF.

This clone was detected only a few times. The chain carries TRBV7-9 and TRBJ1-5; D is undetermined. The CDR3 is 13 amino acids. V was shortened by 6 bases and J by 0 bases, with 6 bases between the two germline ends. In germline, CDR1 is SEHNR, CDR2 FQNEAQ (reference sequence). CDR3 protein: CASSVGSNQPQHF. CDR3 nucleotide sequence: TGTGCCAGCAGTGTCGGTAGCAATCAGCCCCAGCATTTT.

The chain uses TRBV6-2 or TRBV6-3 and TRBJ1-5; perhaps TRBD1 as D (5 bases). The CDR3 runs 17 residues. The germline V gene has CDR1 MNHEY and CDR2 SVGEGT. The V and J ends lost 6 bases and 1 base respectively, with 19 bases between them. CDR3 loop: CASSGRVLRHSNQPQHF. CDR3 nucleotides: TGTGCCAGCAGCGGCAGGGTTTTGAGGCACAGCAATCAGCCCCAGCATTTT.

The chain uses TRBV13 and TRBJ2-7, with D perhaps matching TRBD2 (5 bases). Between the trimmed V and J ends, which lost 5 bases and 5 bases, there was a span of 16 bases. Germline CDR1 is PRHDT and CDR2 is FYEKMQ (reference sequence). The CDR3 runs 14 residues. CDR3 region: CASSPVGGPDEQYF. CDR3 bases: TGTGCCAGCAGCCCGGTCGGAGGACCAGACGAGCAGTACTTC.

In this sample, this clone turned up once. This chain uses TRBV10-3 with TRBJ1-1; no reliable D call. The V gene lost 3 bases and the J gene lost 0 bases, with 17 bases spanning the gap. CDR1 is ENHRY, CDR2 SYGVKD, per germline. The CDR3 contains 17 residues. The CDR3 reads CAISDSGISEMNTEAFF. As DNA, the CDR3 is TGTGCCATCAGTGATAGCGGCATTAGCGAAATGAACACTGAAGCTTTCTTT.

V usage is TRBV7-9 and J usage is TRBJ2-3; D is unclear. Deletions cut 4 bases from V and 2 bases from J, with 7 bases between. Germline CDR1 is SEHNR and CDR2 is FQNEAQ (reference sequence). The CDR3 covers 13 residues. The CDR3 coding sequence is TGTGCCAGCAGCTCGCGGTTCACAGATACGCAGTATTTT. It is translated as CASSSRFTDTQYF.

This chain joins TRBV28 and TRBJ1-4; D unclear. This CDR3 contains 13 residues. Germline CDR1 reads MDHEN; CDR2 reads SYDVKM. The germline V and J ends were trimmed by 8 bases and 4 bases, with 11 bases remaining between them. The CDR3 spells CASGEGINEKLFF. Here the CDR3 DNA reads TGTGCCAGCGGTGAAGGCATTAATGAAAAACTGTTTTTT. Full variable domain (missing parts from reference TRBV28 and TRBJ1-4): DVKVTQSSRYLVKRTGEKVFLECVQDMDHENMFWYRQDPGLGLRLIYFSYDVKMKEKGDIPEGYSVSREKKERFSLILESASTNQTSMYLCASGEGINEKLFFGSGTQLSVL.